Listed below are T cell receptor beta chains from one sample, sequenced in a study of blood T cell repertoires in COVID-19. Libraries were prepared by immunoSEQ multiplex PCR; TCRdb keeps only in-frame clonotypes and omits some of them. The sample lists 250,000 to 300,000 clones, roughly 85% occurring once. Sequencing was done on a sample of peripheral blood. These receptor sequences come from a man aged 55 to 70 who had recovered from COVID-19. Each CDR3 is given with its conserved first and last residue. D genes are given only for firm matches. A row's size may be missing; if present it is once, few, many or a size class.

j_gene: TRBJ1-4
d_gene: TRBD1
v_gene: TRBV2
abundance: .
CDR3aa: CASSEALGQGGEKLFF
CDR3nt: TGTGCCAGCAGTGAAGCTTTGGGACAGGGCGGTGAAAAACTGTTTTTT

j_gene: TRBJ2-7
d_gene: .
v_gene: TRBV28
abundance: .
CDR3aa: CASERAGYEQYF
CDR3nt: TGTGCCAGCGAGAGGGCAGGCTACGAGCAGTACTTC

j_gene: TRBJ2-1
d_gene: .
v_gene: TRBV10-3
abundance: .
CDR3aa: CAISEGSGARLF
CDR3nt: TGTGCCATCAGTGAGGGAAGCGGTGCGCGGCTCTTC

j_gene: TRBJ2-5
d_gene: TRBD1
v_gene: TRBV12-5
abundance: .
CDR3aa: CASGLGQGTQETQYF
CDR3nt: TGTGCTAGTGGTTTGGGACAGGGCACCCAAGAGACCCAGTACTTC

j_gene: TRBJ2-5
d_gene: TRBD1
v_gene: TRBV5-8
abundance: .
CDR3aa: CANSDRVKTQYF
CDR3nt: TGTGCCAACTCGGACAGGGTCAAGACCCAGTACTTC

j_gene: TRBJ2-4
d_gene: TRBD2
v_gene: TRBV19
abundance: .
CDR3aa: CASRERESRTKNIQYF
CDR3nt: TGTGCCTCTAGAGAGCGGGAGAGTAGGACCAAAAACATTCAGTACTTC

j_gene: TRBJ1-4
d_gene: .
v_gene: TRBV6-5
abundance: once
CDR3aa: CASSSHRTNEKLFF
CDR3nt: TGTGCCAGCAGTTCTCATCGGACTAATGAAAAACTGTTTTTT

j_gene: TRBJ2-5
d_gene: TRBD2
v_gene: TRBV7-2
abundance: .
CDR3aa: CASSPGAATSGGKTQYF
CDR3nt: TGTGCCAGCAGCCCCGGGGCGGCAACTAGCGGGGGAAAGACCCAGTACTTC

j_gene: TRBJ1-6
d_gene: .
v_gene: TRBV27
abundance: .
CDR3aa: CASSLDLSGNSPLHF
CDR3nt: TGTGCCAGCAGTTTAGACCTAAGCGGCAATTCACCCCTCCACTTT

j_gene: TRBJ1-5
d_gene: .
v_gene: TRBV3-1/TRBV3-2
abundance: .
CDR3aa: CASSPPGGSPQHF
CDR3nt: TGTGCCAGCAGCCCCCCCGGGGGTTCCCCCCAGCATTTT

j_gene: TRBJ1-2
d_gene: .
v_gene: TRBV10-2
abundance: .
CDR3aa: CASSEPIREDGYTF
CDR3nt: TGCGCCAGCAGTGAGCCTATCCGGGAGGATGGCTACACCTTC

j_gene: TRBJ1-5
d_gene: .
v_gene: TRBV21-1
abundance: .
CDR3aa: CASRKVPSRGTGYGNSGNQPQHF
CDR3nt: TGTGCCAGCCGTAAGGTACCCTCAAGGGGGACAGGGTACGGGAATAGCGGCAATCAGCCCCAGCATTTT

j_gene: TRBJ1-6
d_gene: TRBD1
v_gene: TRBV6-1
abundance: .
CDR3aa: CASSDDEGAFNSPLHF
CDR3nt: TGTGCCAGCAGTGATGACGAGGGGGCTTTTAATTCACCCCTCCACTTT

j_gene: TRBJ1-1
d_gene: .
v_gene: TRBV6-4
abundance: .
CDR3aa: CASSSEQGTEAFF
CDR3nt: TGTGCCAGCAGCTCAGAACAGGGCACTGAAGCTTTCTTT

j_gene: TRBJ1-1
d_gene: .
v_gene: TRBV4-1
abundance: few
CDR3aa: CASSHKITGTEAFF
CDR3nt: TGCGCCAGCAGCCACAAAATCACAGGGACTGAAGCTTTCTTT

j_gene: TRBJ2-1
d_gene: .
v_gene: TRBV9
abundance: once
CDR3aa: CASSAPGVRGNEQFF
CDR3nt: TGTGCCAGCAGCGCCCCCGGGGTCCGGGGGAATGAGCAGTTCTTC

j_gene: TRBJ1-5
d_gene: .
v_gene: TRBV7-2
abundance: .
CDR3aa: CASSLAGASGEPQHF
CDR3nt: TGTGCCAGCAGCTTAGCGGGGGCCAGCGGGGAGCCCCAGCATTTT

j_gene: TRBJ2-7
d_gene: .
v_gene: TRBV7-3
abundance: .
CDR3aa: CASSPGHRGTYEQYF
CDR3nt: TGTGCCAGCAGTCCGGGACACAGAGGGACCTACGAGCAGTACTTC

j_gene: TRBJ1-3
d_gene: .
v_gene: TRBV6-5
abundance: .
CDR3aa: CAARRNSGNTIYF
CDR3nt: TGTGCCGCGCGGCGCAACTCTGGAAACACCATATATTTT

j_gene: TRBJ2-7
d_gene: .
v_gene: TRBV3-1/TRBV3-2
abundance: once
CDR3aa: CASSQVLGAVYF
CDR3nt: TGTGCCAGCAGCCAAGTTCTGGGGGCGGTGTACTTC

j_gene: TRBJ2-5
d_gene: TRBD2
v_gene: TRBV3-1/TRBV3-2
abundance: .
CDR3aa: CASSLSGSRGETQYF
CDR3nt: TGTGCCAGCAGCCTCAGCGGGAGTCGAGGGGAGACCCAGTACTTC

j_gene: TRBJ2-2
d_gene: .
v_gene: TRBV5-4
abundance: .
CDR3aa: CASSLGRANTGELFF
CDR3nt: TGTGCCAGCAGCTTGGGTAGAGCGAACACCGGGGAGCTGTTTTTT

j_gene: TRBJ2-3
d_gene: .
v_gene: TRBV11-3
abundance: .
CDR3aa: CASSLDGGARDTQYF
CDR3nt: TGTGCCAGCAGCTTAGATGGCGGGGCGCGTGATACGCAGTATTTT

j_gene: TRBJ2-3
d_gene: TRBD2
v_gene: TRBV7-8
abundance: .
CDR3aa: CASSSRLAGTGDTQYF
CDR3nt: TGTGCCAGCAGCTCACGCCTAGCGGGGACTGGGGATACGCAGTATTTT

j_gene: TRBJ2-3
d_gene: .
v_gene: TRBV6-5
abundance: .
CDR3aa: CASRDRVNTQYF
CDR3nt: TGTGCCAGCCGAGATCGAGTAAATACGCAGTATTTT

j_gene: TRBJ2-1
d_gene: .
v_gene: TRBV5-4
abundance: once
CDR3aa: CASSLPDVRGGYEQFF
CDR3nt: TGTGCCAGCAGCCTGCCGGACGTTAGGGGGGGATATGAGCAGTTCTTC

j_gene: TRBJ1-2
d_gene: TRBD1
v_gene: TRBV6-5
abundance: .
CDR3aa: CASRDRVSGYTF
CDR3nt: TGTGCCAGCAGAGACAGGGTTTCTGGCTACACCTTC

j_gene: TRBJ2-2
d_gene: .
v_gene: TRBV5-1
abundance: .
CDR3aa: CASSLAQGGLNTGELFF
CDR3nt: TGCGCCAGCAGCTTGGCTCAAGGAGGACTCAACACCGGGGAGCTGTTTTTT

j_gene: TRBJ1-2
d_gene: TRBD1
v_gene: TRBV12-3/TRBV12-4
abundance: .
CDR3aa: CASSPDRGDRAHF
CDR3nt: TGTGCCAGCAGCCCTGACAGAGGGGACAGGGCCCACTTC

j_gene: TRBJ1-5
d_gene: .
v_gene: TRBV20-1
abundance: .
CDR3aa: CSASTSRQTTYRPQHF
CDR3nt: TGCAGTGCTAGTACTTCGCGACAGACCACTTATCGGCCCCAGCATTTT

j_gene: TRBJ1-5
d_gene: .
v_gene: TRBV5-6
abundance: .
CDR3aa: CASSLDGRGNQPQHF
CDR3nt: TGTGCCAGCAGCTTGGATGGCAGGGGCAATCAGCCCCAGCATTTT

j_gene: TRBJ1-2
d_gene: .
v_gene: TRBV7-8
abundance: .
CDR3aa: CASSFHVDSYGYTF
CDR3nt: TGTGCCAGCAGCTTCCATGTCGACAGCTATGGCTACACCTTC

j_gene: TRBJ2-1
d_gene: TRBD1
v_gene: TRBV3-1/TRBV3-2
abundance: .
CDR3aa: CASSHGDRGHNEQFF
CDR3nt: TGTGCCAGCAGCCACGGGGACAGGGGACACAATGAGCAGTTCTTC

j_gene: TRBJ2-7
d_gene: .
v_gene: TRBV30
abundance: .
CDR3aa: CAWSKGQSYEQYF
CDR3nt: TGTGCCTGGAGTAAAGGACAGTCCTACGAGCAGTACTTC

j_gene: TRBJ2-5
d_gene: TRBD2
v_gene: TRBV11-2
abundance: .
CDR3aa: CASSLLGGGEETQYF
CDR3nt: TGTGCCAGCAGCTTATTGGGGGGAGGGGAAGAGACCCAGTACTTC

j_gene: TRBJ1-2
d_gene: .
v_gene: TRBV5-1
abundance: .
CDR3aa: CASSLSQGKNYGYTF
CDR3nt: TGCGCCAGCAGCTTGTCCCAGGGAAAGAACTATGGCTACACCTTC

j_gene: TRBJ1-5
d_gene: .
v_gene: TRBV6-1
abundance: few
CDR3aa: CASSETQGRGSAQPQHF
CDR3nt: TGTGCCAGCAGTGAAACGCAGGGTAGGGGGTCGGCTCAGCCCCAGCATTTT

j_gene: TRBJ2-7
d_gene: TRBD2
v_gene: TRBV28
abundance: once
CDR3aa: CASSFSSSGSYEQYF
CDR3nt: TGTGCCAGCAGTTTCTCGTCTAGCGGCTCCTACGAGCAGTACTTC

j_gene: TRBJ1-6
d_gene: .
v_gene: TRBV18
abundance: .
CDR3aa: CASSPSGQHNSPLHF
CDR3nt: TGTGCCAGCTCACCAAGTGGACAGCATAATTCACCCCTCCACTTT

j_gene: TRBJ2-7
d_gene: TRBD2
v_gene: TRBV6-5
abundance: .
CDR3aa: CASSPRRGEQYF
CDR3nt: TGTGCCAGCTCTCCTCGGCGGGGGGAGCAGTACTTC

j_gene: TRBJ1-4
d_gene: TRBD1
v_gene: TRBV11-2
abundance: .
CDR3aa: CASSQSTGANEKLFF
CDR3nt: TGTGCCAGCAGTCAGAGTACAGGGGCCAATGAAAAACTGTTTTTT

j_gene: TRBJ2-1
d_gene: TRBD2
v_gene: TRBV7-7
abundance: .
CDR3aa: CASSLGGRGREQFF
CDR3nt: TGTGCCAGCAGCTTAGGGGGACGCGGGAGGGAGCAGTTCTTC

j_gene: TRBJ2-7
d_gene: .
v_gene: TRBV28
abundance: .
CDR3aa: CASIDGGNYEQYF
CDR3nt: TGTGCCAGCATCGACGGGGGAAACTACGAGCAGTACTTC

j_gene: TRBJ2-5
d_gene: TRBD2
v_gene: TRBV3-1/TRBV3-2
abundance: .
CDR3aa: CASSQGTSGRDQETQYF
CDR3nt: TGTGCCAGCAGCCAAGGGACTAGCGGGAGGGACCAAGAGACCCAGTACTTC

j_gene: TRBJ1-2
d_gene: TRBD1
v_gene: TRBV10-2
abundance: .
CDR3aa: CASRDRGLVYTF
CDR3nt: TGCGCCAGCAGGGACAGGGGGCTTGTCTACACCTTC

j_gene: TRBJ1-5
d_gene: .
v_gene: TRBV24-1
abundance: .
CDR3aa: CATSDPGQNQPQHF
CDR3nt: TGTGCCACCAGTGACCCCGGACAGAATCAGCCCCAGCATTTT

j_gene: TRBJ1-1
d_gene: TRBD1
v_gene: TRBV5-1
abundance: .
CDR3aa: CASSQDRVSTEAFF
CDR3nt: TGCGCCAGCAGCCAGGACAGGGTGAGCACTGAAGCTTTCTTT

j_gene: TRBJ2-2
d_gene: .
v_gene: TRBV5-6
abundance: .
CDR3aa: CASSLVQRNTGELFF
CDR3nt: TGTGCCAGCAGCTTGGTTCAGCGGAACACCGGGGAGCTGTTTTTT

j_gene: TRBJ1-4
d_gene: TRBD1
v_gene: TRBV5-4
abundance: .
CDR3aa: CASSSGTGNEKLFF
CDR3nt: TGTGCCAGCAGCTCGGGGACAGGGAATGAAAAACTGTTTTTT

j_gene: TRBJ1-1
d_gene: .
v_gene: TRBV12-3/TRBV12-4
abundance: .
CDR3aa: CASRTTAGTEAFF
CDR3nt: TGTGCCAGCAGAACAACCGCCGGGACAGAAGCTTTCTTT

j_gene: TRBJ1-1
d_gene: .
v_gene: TRBV7-8
abundance: few
CDR3aa: CASRGRWGLKNTEAFF
CDR3nt: TGTGCCAGCAGGGGTCGTTGGGGACTCAAGAACACTGAAGCTTTCTTT

j_gene: TRBJ2-2
d_gene: .
v_gene: TRBV5-6
abundance: .
CDR3aa: CASSSSDWRGTGELFF
CDR3nt: TGTGCCAGCAGCTCCTCGGATTGGCGGGGAACCGGGGAGCTGTTTTTT

j_gene: TRBJ1-5
d_gene: .
v_gene: TRBV7-9
abundance: .
CDR3aa: CASSRWGGSFDQPQHF
CDR3nt: TGTGCCAGCAGCCGCTGGGGGGGGAGTTTCGATCAGCCCCAGCATTTT

j_gene: TRBJ2-7
d_gene: .
v_gene: TRBV7-9
abundance: .
CDR3aa: CASSSPLGAGNEQYF
CDR3nt: TGTGCCAGCAGCTCTCCCCTTGGGGCAGGCAACGAGCAGTACTTC